These 3 T cell receptor beta chains originate from one sample sequenced in a study of CD8 T cells in Susac syndrome. A quantity of about 0.5 to 1 ug RNA underwent reverse transcription using random hexamers. TCRdb ran MiXCR on the immunoSEQ multiplex PCR reads and lists one entry per CDR3 protein. The sample yields over 130,000 distinct CDR3 sequences, approximately 95% seen once. The sample was CD4+ T cells from PBMCs. These receptor sequences come from a human donor with multiple sclerosis.

J is TRBJ1-1 and V is TRBV27; D call uncertain. Deletions cut 5 bases from V and 0 bases from J, with 7 bases between. Germline V gives CDR1 MNHEY, CDR2 SMNVEV (reference sequence). The CDR3 consists of 13 residues. CDR3: CASSRQMNTEAFF. The CDR3 DNA sequence: TGTGCCAGCAGTAGGCAGATGAACACTGAAGCTTTCTTT.

This chain connects TRBV6-2 or TRBV6-3 to TRBJ2-7; D uncertain. Germline loops: CDR1 MNHEY, CDR2 SVGEGT. V lost 0 bases to trimming and J lost 3 bases, with 6 bases between them. CDR3 size: 13 residues. The CDR3 reads CASSYSRRYEQYF. For the CDR3, the DNA is TGTGCCAGCAGTTACTCGCGACGCTACGAGCAGTACTTC.

V is TRBV4-1 and J is TRBJ1-2, with TRBD1 as a possible D gene (5 bases). Trimming removed 7 bases from V and 4 bases from J, with 13 bases in between. Germline V gene lookup returns CDR1 MGHRA and CDR2 YSYEKL. This CDR3 region has 13 residues. The CDR3 protein is CASKFPGTYGYTF. DNA of the CDR3: TGCGCCAGCAAGTTCCCGGGGACCTATGGCTACACCTTC.